Listed here are 13 T cell receptor beta chains from one sample, sequenced in a study of OX40 agonist ivuxolimab in advanced cancers. Sequencing used immunoSEQ multiplex PCR; TCRdb keeps in-frame clones, though not all of them. The table records 25,000 or so clones, about 90% of them present only once. Sequencing used CD4+ or CD8+ T cells sorted from blood, obtained in a trial of the OX40 agonist ivuxolimab. These receptors were obtained from an adult with an advanced solid tumor such as melanoma, head and neck, liver or kidney cancer.

The chain uses TRBV4-1 and TRBJ1-2; D is ambiguous. CDR3 size: 13 residues. Per the germline V gene, CDR1 is MGHRA and CDR2 is YSYEKL. V was trimmed by 0 bases and J by 2 bases, leaving 4 bases between them. DNA of the CDR3: TGCGCCAGCAGCCAAGACAGGAACTATGGCTACACCTTC. Encoded protein: CASSQDRNYGYTF.

CDR3 amino acids: CASRPSSDRAKNIQYF. CDR3 nucleotides: TGTGCCAGCAGACCTAGTTCGGACAGAGCCAAAAACATTCAGTACTTC. The gene calls are TRBV5-5 and TRBJ2-4, with a weak D call TRBD1 (6 bases). CDR3 length equals 16 residues. Trimming stripped 5 bases from V and 0 bases from J, with 15 bases between. In germline, CDR1 is SGHKS, CDR2 YYEKEE (reference sequence).

This sequence joins TRBV4-1 and TRBJ1-5; D not resolved. Germline loops: CDR1 MGHRA, CDR2 YSYEKL. Trimming pared 4 bases from V and 3 bases from J, leaving 19 bases between. The CDR3 spans 17 residues. CDR3 sequence reads: CASSPYGPPLANQPQHF. The CDR3 DNA reads TGCGCCAGCAGCCCTTATGGGCCTCCTCTGGCCAATCAGCCCCAGCATTTT.

There are a few counts of this clone. V usage is TRBV11-2 and J usage is TRBJ1-2, with D possibly matching TRBD1 (5 bases). The V gene lost 1 base and the J gene lost 1 base, with 13 bases spanning the gap. The CDR3 extends over 16 amino acids. The germline V gene encodes CDR1 SGHAT and CDR2 FQNNGV. The DNA for the CDR3 is TGTGCCAGCAGCTTAGTTAAAGGGGAACGTAACTATGGCTACACCTTC. Its protein product is CASSLVKGERNYGYTF.

V usage is TRBV6-5 and J usage is TRBJ2-7, with D possibly called TRBD1 or TRBD2 (5 bases each). Looked up from germline, CDR1 is MNHEY and CDR2 is SVGAGI. Trimming took 5 bases from V and 7 from J, leaving 21 bases between them. CDR3 size: 15 residues. CDR3 in amino acids: CASSKGWSSDYEQYF. Written as DNA, the CDR3 is TGTGCCAGCAGTAAGGGGTGGAGTAGCGACTATGAGCAGTACTTC.

The rearrangement links TRBV2 to TRBJ2-1; D gene unclear. The germline V and J ends were trimmed by 2 bases and 9 bases, with 8 bases remaining between them. CDR3 length: 12 residues. The germline CDR1 and CDR2 sequences are SNHLY and FYNNEI. The CDR3 spells CASSEFDGEQFF. The CDR3 DNA is TGTGCCAGCAGTGAATTTGATGGTGAGCAGTTCTTC.

This sequence joins TRBV1 and TRBJ2-3; TRBD1 reflects the table's D call only, with no check against the DNA. TRBV1 corresponds to a pseudogene. The CDR3 has 15 amino acids. The CDR3 DNA sequence: TGCACCAGCAGCCAGGGGACAGGGTGCACAGATACGCAGTATTTT. This codes for CTSSQGTGCTDTQYF.

Only a few counts were recorded for this clone. This chain connects TRBV19 to TRBJ1-5; 7 positions match TRBD1. V lost 5 bases and J lost 6; bases outside the gene matches: 10. The CDR3 has 15 amino acids. The germline V gene has CDR1 LNHDA and CDR2 SQIVND (reference sequence). The CDR3 is CASSEQGIRGQPQHF. CDR3 bases: TGTGCCAGTAGTGAACAGGGGATTCGTGGTCAGCCCCAGCATTTT.

The chain links TRBV15 to TRBJ1-2; no definite D call. The CDR3 has 15 residues. Germline V gives CDR1 LNHNV, CDR2 YYDKDF (reference sequence). V was clipped by 1 base and J by 5 bases, with 14 bases between them. CDR3 sequence: CATSRGGFAPYGYTF. CDR3 in DNA: TGTGCCACCAGCAGAGGCGGCTTCGCCCCATATGGCTACACCTTC.

The rearrangement joins TRBV28 to TRBJ2-7; D assignment may be TRBD1 or TRBD2 (5 bases each). The length of the CDR3 is 14 residues. Germline V gene sequence: CDR1 MDHEN, CDR2 SYDVKM. V shed 1 base and J shed 3 bases, with 10 bases lying between them. The CDR3 reads CASSLSGTNYEQYF. The CDR3 region has the DNA TGTGCCAGCAGTTTATCGGGGACGAACTACGAGCAGTACTTC. Using reference TRBV28 and TRBJ2-7 for the parts outside the CDR3, the full variable domain is DVKVTQSSRYLVKRTGEKVFLECVQDMDHENMFWYRQDPGLGLRLIYFSYDVKMKEKGDIPEGYSVSREKKERFSLILESASTNQTSMYLCASSLSGTNYEQYFGPGTRLTVT.

This rearrangement joins TRBV5-1 to TRBJ2-7, with D possibly being TRBD2 (6 bases). Trimming shortened V by 4 bases and J by 5 bases, and 13 bases separated the two germline ends. CDR1 SGHRS and CDR2 YFSETQ come from the germline V gene. This CDR3 spans 13 amino acids. CDR3 residues: CASSTTSQDEQYF. For the CDR3, the DNA is TGCGCCAGCAGCACGACTAGTCAGGACGAGCAGTACTTC.

The rearrangement uses TRBV10-2 and TRBJ2-7, with 7 nucleotides matching TRBD1. J lost 5 bases, V lost 3 bases, and 4 bases had no gene match. Germline V gene sequence: CDR1 WSHSY, CDR2 SAAADI. CDR3 length: 13 amino acids. The CDR3 DNA reads TGCGCCAGCAGTGATCCTACAGGGGACGAGCAGTACTTC. Amino acids: CASSDPTGDEQYF.

V gene TRBV5-1 combines with J gene TRBJ1-3; D gene unclear. V was clipped by 4 bases and J by 4 bases, with 9 bases between them. Germline V gives CDR1 SGHRS, CDR2 YFSETQ. CDR3 length equals 13 residues. The CDR3 sequence: CASSPARGNTIYF. DNA of the CDR3: TGCGCCAGCAGCCCCGCCAGAGGAAACACCATATATTTT.